This is a list of T cell receptor beta chains from one sample in a study of T cell clones after liver transplantation. The repertoire was sequenced with immunoSEQ multiplex PCR; TCRdb's copy has only in-frame clones and lacks some. The sample has over 70,000 clones, approximately 80% seen once. Sequencing was performed on CD4+ T cells from blood, taken 12 months after liver transplant. These TCRs come from a human patient who received a liver transplant. A subset of T cells may come from the graft donor. Each CDR3 is given without its conserved first and last residue.

v_call: TRBV9; j_call: TRBJ1-2; cdr3_aa: ASSVGQNYGYT
v_call: TRBV19; j_call: TRBJ2-2; cdr3_aa: ASSMSDTGELF
v_call: TRBV18; j_call: TRBJ1-5; cdr3_aa: ASSRSTGAGNQPQH
v_call: TRBV5-4; j_call: TRBJ2-3; cdr3_aa: ASSFQRPSTDTQY
v_call: TRBV5-1; j_call: TRBJ1-1; cdr3_aa: ASSSNWGSTEAF
v_call: TRBV11-2; j_call: TRBJ2-2; cdr3_aa: ASSLQAGGPETGELF
v_call: TRBV28; j_call: TRBJ1-5; cdr3_aa: ASSPSGQYNQPQH
v_call: TRBV29-1; j_call: TRBJ1-2; cdr3_aa: SVEPPGREGYT
v_call: TRBV30; j_call: TRBJ2-3; cdr3_aa: AWSVGRGRGDTQY
v_call: TRBV28; j_call: TRBJ1-2; cdr3_aa: ASGSGTGNGYT
v_call: TRBV6-1; j_call: TRBJ2-7; cdr3_aa: ASSENAGREGPYEQY
v_call: TRBV6-5; j_call: TRBJ1-2; cdr3_aa: ASRRDMAFGYT
v_call: TRBV5-1; j_call: TRBJ2-1; cdr3_aa: ASSLMRPNYNEQF
v_call: TRBV7-7; j_call: TRBJ2-1; cdr3_aa: ASSLAASANEQF
v_call: TRBV14; j_call: TRBJ2-7; cdr3_aa: ASSHTPDSGTEQY
v_call: TRBV4-2; j_call: TRBJ2-3; cdr3_aa: ASSQGRGTDTQY
v_call: TRBV28; j_call: TRBJ2-5; cdr3_aa: ASGEARGRETQY
v_call: TRBV7-9; j_call: TRBJ1-5; cdr3_aa: ASSLEQGGQPQH
v_call: TRBV28; j_call: TRBJ2-2; cdr3_aa: ASLTGGHHTGELF
v_call: TRBV28; j_call: TRBJ1-1; cdr3_aa: ATWENTEAF
v_call: TRBV5-6; j_call: TRBJ2-5; cdr3_aa: ASSLKGNQETQY
v_call: TRBV7-2; j_call: TRBJ1-5; cdr3_aa: ASSLRTAISQPQH
v_call: TRBV7-3; j_call: TRBJ1-2; cdr3_aa: ASSPDRALGYT
v_call: TRBV27; j_call: TRBJ2-5; cdr3_aa: ASSPTRLAGVEY
v_call: TRBV7-9; j_call: TRBJ1-1; cdr3_aa: ASSTRGQANTEAF
v_call: TRBV9; j_call: TRBJ2-5; cdr3_aa: ASSSGTLNTETQY
v_call: TRBV18; j_call: TRBJ2-7; cdr3_aa: ASSPRWSGALIRSSYEQY
v_call: TRBV19; j_call: TRBJ1-5; cdr3_aa: ASSGQGFGQPQH
v_call: TRBV7-6; j_call: TRBJ1-1; cdr3_aa: ASSLGGRPHTEAF
v_call: TRBV10-1; j_call: TRBJ2-3; cdr3_aa: ASSPGTTTTQY
v_call: TRBV5-4; j_call: TRBJ2-5; cdr3_aa: ASSLAGQGYGETQY
v_call: TRBV18; j_call: TRBJ1-1; cdr3_aa: ASSPQTPNTEAF
v_call: TRBV28; j_call: TRBJ1-3; cdr3_aa: ASSLAKTTVTGNIGGNTIY
v_call: TRBV7-7; j_call: TRBJ2-1; cdr3_aa: ASSSLAVSYNEQF
v_call: TRBV6-1; j_call: TRBJ1-5; cdr3_aa: ASSIGQGNQPQH
v_call: TRBV28; j_call: TRBJ1-1; cdr3_aa: ASSVPGQGLVTEAF
v_call: TRBV5-1; j_call: TRBJ2-7; cdr3_aa: ASSPGGAREQY
v_call: TRBV9; j_call: TRBJ2-5; cdr3_aa: ASSVVGTGDQETQY
v_call: TRBV4-1; j_call: TRBJ1-1; cdr3_aa: ASSRGGGGVTEAF
v_call: TRBV5-1; j_call: TRBJ1-4; cdr3_aa: ASRPDRLTNEKLF
v_call: TRBV27; j_call: TRBJ2-7; cdr3_aa: ASSFRDSPGEQY